The 9 T cell receptor beta chains in this list originate from one sample, sequenced in a study of blood T cell repertoires in COVID-19 (dated by TCRdb to 2019 to 2021). Receptor amplification or capture employed the immunoSEQ multiplex PCR assay. The source is immuneACCESS, and TCRdb retained only in-frame sequences with V and J called. Part of the clones is not carried over; for the studies checked, unresolved V genes explain less than half of this, and the remainder is unexplained. The sample data list hundreds of thousands of clones, and nearly 90% of these were observed just once. Jointly, the top ten make up roughly 0.8% of the sample. Sequencing used peripheral blood. Every receptor here comes from a woman aged 25-40 years with acute or convalescent COVID-19.

The V and J genes are TRBV7-2 and TRBJ2-5; 7 bases are shared with TRBD2. This CDR3 comprises 17 residues. With 5 bases clipped from V and 5 bases from J, the junction kept 17 bases outside the gene matches. Germline V gives CDR1 SGHTA, CDR2 FQGNSA. The CDR3 DNA sequence: TGTGCCAGCAGCCCTCGATTACTAGCGCGAATAAGGGAGACCCAGTACTTC. Its protein is CASSPRLLARIRETQYF.

The V gene is TRBV6-4, the J gene TRBJ2-6; D uncertain. Germline V CDR1 and CDR2: MRHNA, SNTAGT. This CDR3 is 14 amino acids long. V shed 7 bases and J shed 2 bases, with 9 bases lying between them. The CDR3 sequence is CASKSIPGANVLTF. DNA of the CDR3: TGTGCCAGCAAATCCATCCCTGGGGCCAACGTCCTGACTTTC.

The chain uses TRBV5-1 and TRBJ2-7, with a possible D match to TRBD2 (5 bases). The CDR3 totals 16 residues. V was pared by 0 bases and J by 3 bases, with 16 bases between. Looked up from germline, CDR1 is SGHRS and CDR2 is YFSETQ. The CDR3 protein is CASSLVGNLRSYEQYF. In DNA form, the CDR3 reads TGCGCCAGCAGCTTGGTCGGGAATCTACGAAGCTACGAGCAGTACTTC.

The V call is TRBV18, the J call TRBJ2-1, with TRBD2 matching over 9 bases. Germline V gives CDR1 KGHSH, CDR2 LQKENI. V lost 1 base, J lost 6 bases, and 7 bases stayed unmatched. The CDR3 runs to 16 residues. The CDR3 DNA follows: TGTGCCAGCTCACCACGAGAACTAGCGGGTTTCAATGAGCAGTTCTTC. Its protein is CASSPRELAGFNEQFF.

The chain recombines TRBV28 with TRBJ1-5; D is possibly TRBD1 (5 bases). Germline CDR1 is MDHEN and CDR2 is SYDVKM. The CDR3 length is 14 residues. V was cut by 3 bases and J by 4 bases, with 10 bases left in between. The CDR3 DNA follows: TGTGCCAGCAGTTTGGACCCAGGGAATCAGCCCCAGCATTTT. It is translated as CASSLDPGNQPQHF.

This chain joins TRBV2 and TRBJ1-5; D gene uncertain. V lost 10 bases, J lost 4 bases, and 14 bases lay in between. CDR3 length: 13 residues. CDR1 is SNHLY and CDR2 is FYNNEI in the germline V gene. DNA of the CDR3: TGTGCCACCCGAGGTGGAGGGAATCAGCCCCAGCATTTT. This codes for CATRGGGNQPQHF. Based on the CDR3 plus reference TRBV2 and TRBJ1-5, the full variable domain is EPEVTQTPSHQVTQMGQEVILRCVPISNHLYFYWYRQILGQKVEFLVSFYNNEISEKSEIFDDQFSVERPDGSNFTLKIRSTKLEDSAMYFCATRGGGNQPQHFGDGTRLSIL.

The genes are TRBV18 and TRBJ1-2; D not resolved. Trimming took 6 bases from V and 5 from J, leaving 13 bases between them. The CDR3 loop spans 13 amino acids. Germline loops: CDR1 KGHSH, CDR2 LQKENI. Here the CDR3 reads CASSPKTGYGYTF. In nucleotides, the CDR3 is TGTGCCAGCTCTCCAAAAACCGGTTATGGCTACACCTTC.

This clone was found once. V gene TRBV7-8 combines with J gene TRBJ2-7, with TRBD1 matching 11 bases. The CDR3 sequence is 15 residues long. Germline CDR1 is SGHVS and CDR2 is FQNEAQ. The ends lost 1 base at V and 7 bases at J; junction bases unmatched: 6. CDR3 protein: CASSLGTGGAGEQYF. Here the CDR3 DNA reads TGTGCCAGCAGCTTAGGGACAGGGGGCGCGGGGGAGCAGTACTTC.

V usage is TRBV10-2 and J usage is TRBJ2-2; 13 bases align to TRBD2. J was trimmed by 4 bases and V by 8 bases; bases with no gene match: 10. Looked up from germline, CDR1 is WSHSY and CDR2 is SAAADI. This CDR3 is 17 amino acids long. CDR3 in DNA: TGCGCCAGCGAAGGAGGGACTAGCGGGGCTGGCACCGGGGAGCTGTTTTTT. Protein sequence: CASEGGTSGAGTGELFF.